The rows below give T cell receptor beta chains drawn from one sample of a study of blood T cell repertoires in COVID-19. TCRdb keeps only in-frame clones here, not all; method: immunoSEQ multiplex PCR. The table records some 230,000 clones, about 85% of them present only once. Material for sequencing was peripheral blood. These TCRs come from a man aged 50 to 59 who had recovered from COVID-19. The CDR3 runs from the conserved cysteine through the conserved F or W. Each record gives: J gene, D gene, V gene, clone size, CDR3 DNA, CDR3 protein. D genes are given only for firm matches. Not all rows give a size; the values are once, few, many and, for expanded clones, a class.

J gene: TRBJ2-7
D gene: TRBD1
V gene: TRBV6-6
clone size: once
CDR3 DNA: TGTGCCAGCAGTTTCGCGGGACAGGGGAACGGCGAGCAGTACTTC
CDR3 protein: CASSFAGQGNGEQYF

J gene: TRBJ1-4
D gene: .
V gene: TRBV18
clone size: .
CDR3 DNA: TGTGCCAGCTCACCACAGGGGCGGAATGAAAAACTGTTTTTT
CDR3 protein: CASSPQGRNEKLFF

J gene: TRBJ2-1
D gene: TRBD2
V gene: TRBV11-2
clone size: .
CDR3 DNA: TGTGCCAGCAGCTTAGATCCGGGAGGGATGTACAATGAGCAGTTCTTC
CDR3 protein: CASSLDPGGMYNEQFF

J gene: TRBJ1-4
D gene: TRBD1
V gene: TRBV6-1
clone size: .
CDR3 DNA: TGTGCCAGCAGTGCCCGAAGACAGGGGTGGGCTGAAAAACTGTTTTTT
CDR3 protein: CASSARRQGWAEKLFF

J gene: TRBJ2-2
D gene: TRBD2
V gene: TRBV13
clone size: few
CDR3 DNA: TGTGCCAGCAGCCCTCGACTAGCGGGAGTGGATACCGGGGAGCTGTTTTTT
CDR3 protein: CASSPRLAGVDTGELFF

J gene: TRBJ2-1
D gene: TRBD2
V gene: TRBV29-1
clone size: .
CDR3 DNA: TGCAGCGTCCTAGCGGGAGGGCCTCATCCTTACAATGAGCAGTTCTTC
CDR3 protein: CSVLAGGPHPYNEQFF

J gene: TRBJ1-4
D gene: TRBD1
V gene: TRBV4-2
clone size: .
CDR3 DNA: TGTGCCAGCAGCCGGGGACAGATAGTTGCAACTAATGAAAAACTGTTTTTT
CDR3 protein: CASSRGQIVATNEKLFF

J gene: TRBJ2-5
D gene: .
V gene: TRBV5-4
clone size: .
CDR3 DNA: TGTGCCAGCAGCTTTAGCGGACAACTCCAAGAGACCCAGTACTTC
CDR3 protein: CASSFSGQLQETQYF

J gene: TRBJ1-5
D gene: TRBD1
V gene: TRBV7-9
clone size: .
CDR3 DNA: TGTGCCAGCAGCTCAATCCAGGGGGCAAAAGGCAATCAGCCCCAGCATTTT
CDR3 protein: CASSSIQGAKGNQPQHF

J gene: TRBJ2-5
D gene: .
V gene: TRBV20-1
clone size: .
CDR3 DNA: TGCAGTGCTAGATCGTCGGAGACCCAGTACTTC
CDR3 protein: CSARSSETQYF

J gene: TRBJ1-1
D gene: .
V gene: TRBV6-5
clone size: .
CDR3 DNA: TGTGCCAGCAGTACTCAGGGAGGACCCAACACTGAAGCTTTCTTT
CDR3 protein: CASSTQGGPNTEAFF

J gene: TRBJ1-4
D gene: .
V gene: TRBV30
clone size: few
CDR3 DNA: TGTGCCTGGAGTGTAACGACAGCTTATCGCGAAAAACTGTTTTTT
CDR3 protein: CAWSVTTAYREKLFF

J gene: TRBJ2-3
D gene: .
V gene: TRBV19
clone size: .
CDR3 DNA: TGTGCCAGTAGGTTCCCCGGTAGCACAGATACGCAGTATTTT
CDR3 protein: CASRFPGSTDTQYF

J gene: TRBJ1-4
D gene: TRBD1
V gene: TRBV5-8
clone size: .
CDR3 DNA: TGTGCCAGCAGTTATAGACAGGGGGCAAATGAAAAACTGTTTTTT
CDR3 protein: CASSYRQGANEKLFF

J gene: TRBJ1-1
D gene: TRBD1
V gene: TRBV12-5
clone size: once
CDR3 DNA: TGTGCTAGTGCCAAATCCAGCGGACAGGGAGTTAGCACTGAAGCTTTCTTT
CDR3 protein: CASAKSSGQGVSTEAFF

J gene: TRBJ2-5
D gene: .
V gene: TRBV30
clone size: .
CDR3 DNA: TGTGCCTGGAGTCCTAGATTGCGAGAGACCCAGTACTTC
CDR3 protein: CAWSPRLRETQYF

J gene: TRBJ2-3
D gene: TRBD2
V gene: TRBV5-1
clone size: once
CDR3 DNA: TGCGCCAGCAGCTTGGTTCCAGCGGGGAGCACAGATACGCAGTATTTT
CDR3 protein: CASSLVPAGSTDTQYF

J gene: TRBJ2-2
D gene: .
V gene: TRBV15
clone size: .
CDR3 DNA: TGTGCCACCAGCAGAGATCACCTAGTAACCGGGGAGCTGTTTTTT
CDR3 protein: CATSRDHLVTGELFF

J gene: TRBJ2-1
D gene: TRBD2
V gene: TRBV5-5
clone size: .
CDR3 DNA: TGTGCCAGCGGAAAGACGAGCGGGAGTCGATACAATGAGCAGTTCTTC
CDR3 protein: CASGKTSGSRYNEQFF

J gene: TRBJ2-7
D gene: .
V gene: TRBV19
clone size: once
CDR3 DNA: TGTGCCAGTAGTATAAGGTCCGGGGAGCAGTACTTC
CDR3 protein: CASSIRSGEQYF

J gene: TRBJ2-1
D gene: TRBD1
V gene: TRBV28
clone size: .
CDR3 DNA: TGTGCCAGCACCAGGGGGCGCGACAATGAGCAGTTCTTC
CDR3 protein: CASTRGRDNEQFF

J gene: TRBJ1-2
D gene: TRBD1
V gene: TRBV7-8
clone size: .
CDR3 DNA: TGTGCCAGCAGCTTAGGTCTAAGGGGGACAGGGGGCTTTGGCTACACCTTC
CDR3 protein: CASSLGLRGTGGFGYTF

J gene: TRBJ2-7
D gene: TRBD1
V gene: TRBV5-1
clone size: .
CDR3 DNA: TGCGCCAGCAGCTCCGCTTTGACAGGGTTGAGGGACGAGCAGTACTTC
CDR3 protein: CASSSALTGLRDEQYF

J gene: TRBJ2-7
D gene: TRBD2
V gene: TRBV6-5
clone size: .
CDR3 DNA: TGTGCCAGCAGTTACGAGGCGGGAGGGCCTCTGTACTTC
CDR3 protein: CASSYEAGGPLYF

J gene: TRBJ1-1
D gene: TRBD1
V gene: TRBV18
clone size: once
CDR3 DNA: TGTGCCAGCTCACCATCACAGGGGACTGAAGCTTTCTTT
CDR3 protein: CASSPSQGTEAFF

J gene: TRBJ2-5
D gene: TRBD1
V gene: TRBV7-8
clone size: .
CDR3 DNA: TGTGCCAGCAGCTTCAGGACAGGTGGCGAGACCCAGTACTTC
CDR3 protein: CASSFRTGGETQYF

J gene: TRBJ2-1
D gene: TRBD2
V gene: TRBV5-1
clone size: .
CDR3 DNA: TGCGCCAGCAGTGGGGCTGGGAGGGCCTCTCCCTACAATGAGCAGTTCTTC
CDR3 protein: CASSGAGRASPYNEQFF

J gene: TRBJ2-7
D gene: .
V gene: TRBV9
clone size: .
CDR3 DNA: TGTGCCAACTATGGGGCTTGTACCTACGAGCAGTACTTC
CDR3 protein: CANYGACTYEQYF

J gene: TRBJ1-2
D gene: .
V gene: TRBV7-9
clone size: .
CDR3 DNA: TGTGCCAGCAGCTTAGGGACAGCCGCCGTCTATGGCTACACCTTC
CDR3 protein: CASSLGTAAVYGYTF

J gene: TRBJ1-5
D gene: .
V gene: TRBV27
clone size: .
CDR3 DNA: TGTGCCAGCAGGGGGGGGAGTAGCAATCAGCCCCAGCATTTT
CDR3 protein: CASRGGSSNQPQHF

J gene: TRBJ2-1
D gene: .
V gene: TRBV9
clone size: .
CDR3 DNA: TGTGCCAGCAGCAAGGAGAGATACAATGAGCAGTTCTTC
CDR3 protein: CASSKERYNEQFF

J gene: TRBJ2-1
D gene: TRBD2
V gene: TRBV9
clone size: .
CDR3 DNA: TGTGCCAGCAGCCGGGGGCTAGCGGGAGGGGACGATGAGCAGTTCTTC
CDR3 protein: CASSRGLAGGDDEQFF

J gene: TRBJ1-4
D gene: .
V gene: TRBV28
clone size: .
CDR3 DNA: TGTGCCAGCAGTCGCCCCGGGCCCGGGAGGGAAAAACTGTTTTTT
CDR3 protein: CASSRPGPGREKLFF

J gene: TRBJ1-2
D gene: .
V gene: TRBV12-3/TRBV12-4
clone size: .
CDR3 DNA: TGTGCCAGCAGCCCCGACAGGAACTATGGCTACACCTTC
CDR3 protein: CASSPDRNYGYTF

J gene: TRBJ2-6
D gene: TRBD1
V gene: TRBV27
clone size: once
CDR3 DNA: TGTGCCAGCAGTCCGGGACAGAGAATTCTCTCTGGGGCCAACGTCCTGACTTTC
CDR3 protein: CASSPGQRILSGANVLTF

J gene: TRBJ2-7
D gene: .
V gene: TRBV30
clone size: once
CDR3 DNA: TGTGCCAGCAGGGATTCCTACGAGCAGTACTTC
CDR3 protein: CASRDSYEQYF

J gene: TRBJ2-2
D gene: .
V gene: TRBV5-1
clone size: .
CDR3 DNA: TGCGCCAGCCCAGGAGGCAACACCGGGGAGCTGTTTTTT
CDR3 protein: CASPGGNTGELFF

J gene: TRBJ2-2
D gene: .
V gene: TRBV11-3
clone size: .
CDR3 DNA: TGTGCCAGCAGCTCTACCGGACAGCGCCGAAACACCGGGGAGCTGTTTTTT
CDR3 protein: CASSSTGQRRNTGELFF

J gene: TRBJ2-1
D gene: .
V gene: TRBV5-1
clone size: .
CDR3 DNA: TGCGCCAGCAGCTTGGCCTATCGGAGGGAGGACCTCTACAATGAGCAGTTCTTC
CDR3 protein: CASSLAYRREDLYNEQFF

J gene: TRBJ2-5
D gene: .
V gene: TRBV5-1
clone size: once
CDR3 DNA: TGCGCCAGCAGCTTGGTCCCAGGGGCCGGTAAGGAGACCCAGTACTTC
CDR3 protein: CASSLVPGAGKETQYF

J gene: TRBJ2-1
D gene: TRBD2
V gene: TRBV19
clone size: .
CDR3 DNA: TGTGCCAGTAGTATAGTGAGCGGGAGGGCCAATCCCGATGAGCAGTTCTTC
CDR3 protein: CASSIVSGRANPDEQFF

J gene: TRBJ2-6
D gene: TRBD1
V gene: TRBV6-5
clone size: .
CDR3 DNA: TGTGCCAGCAGTTCCGACAGGGCTGGGGCCAACGTCCTGACTTTC
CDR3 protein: CASSSDRAGANVLTF

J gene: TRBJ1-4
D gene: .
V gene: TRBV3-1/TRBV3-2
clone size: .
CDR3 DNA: TGTGCCAGCAGACAGACAGGCAGGGGAGAAAAACTGTTTTTT
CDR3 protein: CASRQTGRGEKLFF

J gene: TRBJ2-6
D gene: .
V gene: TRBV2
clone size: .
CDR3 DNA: TGTGCCAGCAGAGTGGACAGCGCTGGGGCCAACGTCCTGACTTTC
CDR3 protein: CASRVDSAGANVLTF

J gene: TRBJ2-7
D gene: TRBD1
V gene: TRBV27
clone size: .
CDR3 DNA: TGTGCCAGCAGTTCATCTGTCCGGGACAGGGAGTACGAGCAGTACTTC
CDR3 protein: CASSSSVRDREYEQYF

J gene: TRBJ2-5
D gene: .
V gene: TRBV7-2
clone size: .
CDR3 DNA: TGTGCCAGCAGCGTAGGGAGGGGGGGGACCCAGTACTTC
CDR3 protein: CASSVGRGGTQYF

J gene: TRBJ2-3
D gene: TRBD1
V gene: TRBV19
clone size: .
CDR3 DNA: TGTGCCAGTAGTAACCGGGACAGCCGGGCAGATACGCAGTATTTT
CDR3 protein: CASSNRDSRADTQYF

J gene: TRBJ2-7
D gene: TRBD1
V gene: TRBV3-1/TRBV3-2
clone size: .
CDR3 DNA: TGTGCCAGCAGCCCCCGGGACAGCGTCCTGTACGAGCAGTACTTC
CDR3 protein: CASSPRDSVLYEQYF

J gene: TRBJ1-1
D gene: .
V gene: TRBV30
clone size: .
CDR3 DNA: TGTGCCTGGGCCCGGGGTGGGAACACTGAAGCTTTCTTT
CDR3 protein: CAWARGGNTEAFF

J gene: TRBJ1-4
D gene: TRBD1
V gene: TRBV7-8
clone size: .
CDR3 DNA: TGTGCCAGCAGCTTTCGGCAGGGGGCGCGGGCTAATGAAAAACTGTTTTTT
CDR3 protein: CASSFRQGARANEKLFF

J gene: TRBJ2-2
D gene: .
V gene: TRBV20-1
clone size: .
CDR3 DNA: TGCAGTGCTAGTGGGTGGCATACGAACACCGGGGAGCTGTTTTTT
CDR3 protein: CSASGWHTNTGELFF

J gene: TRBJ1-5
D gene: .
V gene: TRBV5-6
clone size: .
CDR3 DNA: TGTGCCAGCAGTATACAGGGATCTGGCAATCAGCCCCAGCATTTT
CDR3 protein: CASSIQGSGNQPQHF

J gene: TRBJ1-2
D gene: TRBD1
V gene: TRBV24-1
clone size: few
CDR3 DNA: TGTGCCACCAGTGACTTTGGACAGGGCTTCTATGGCTACACCTTC
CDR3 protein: CATSDFGQGFYGYTF

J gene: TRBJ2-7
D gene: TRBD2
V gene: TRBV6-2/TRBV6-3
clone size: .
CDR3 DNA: TGTGCCAGCAGTTACTCGACTAGCGGGACGGGCGAGCAGTACTTC
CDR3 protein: CASSYSTSGTGEQYF

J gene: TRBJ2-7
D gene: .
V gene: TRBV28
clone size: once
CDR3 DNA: TGTGCCAGCAACCCACAGGGGAGGGAGCAGTACTTC
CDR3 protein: CASNPQGREQYF

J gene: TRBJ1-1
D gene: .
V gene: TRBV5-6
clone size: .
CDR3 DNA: TGTGCCAGCAGCTTGCCGACAGGTTACACTGAAGCTTTCTTT
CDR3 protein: CASSLPTGYTEAFF

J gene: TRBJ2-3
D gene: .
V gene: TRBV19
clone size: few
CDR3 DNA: TGTGCCAGTAGCTCTCGGCGGTCGGATACGCAGTATTTT
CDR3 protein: CASSSRRSDTQYF

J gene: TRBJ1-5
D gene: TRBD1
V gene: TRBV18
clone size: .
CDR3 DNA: TGTGCCAGCTCACCACCGAGCGCAGGGGGCTATCAGCCCCAGCATTTT
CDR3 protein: CASSPPSAGGYQPQHF

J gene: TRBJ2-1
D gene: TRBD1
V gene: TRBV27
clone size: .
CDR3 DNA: TGTGCCAGCAGTTTATTAGGGGGCGCGGGCAATGAGCAGTTCTTC
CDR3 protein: CASSLLGGAGNEQFF

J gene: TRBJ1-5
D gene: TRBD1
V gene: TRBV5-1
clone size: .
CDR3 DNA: TGCGCCAGCAGCTTGGTAGCAGGGGGAACTCAGCCCCAGCATTTT
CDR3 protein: CASSLVAGGTQPQHF